These 3 T cell receptor beta chains came from one sample sequenced in a study of spatial heterogeneity in lung cancer. TCRdb re-analysed the 5' RACE reads in MiXCR, keeping a single row per CDR3 protein. The data hold 9,000 to 10,000 distinct CDR3 sequences, with about 23% observed a single time. Regarding time point: blood at routine non-recurrence follow-up after resection. Sequences were derived from PBMCs, sampled at follow-up. The receptors shown here come from a female donor with early-stage non-small cell lung cancer.

The chain carries TRBV7-9 and TRBJ2-7, with 8 bases fitting TRBD2. V shed 1 base, J shed 8 bases, and the junction held 7 bases outside the gene matches. This CDR3 is 14 amino acids long. In germline, CDR1 is SEHNR, CDR2 FQNEAQ (reference sequence). The CDR3 reads CASSLGSGIIKQYF. The CDR3 nucleotides are TGTGCCAGCAGCTTAGGTAGCGGGATAATCAAGCAGTACTTC.

This clonotype has only a few counts. The chain couples TRBV20-1 to TRBJ2-6; possible D gene TRBD1, 6 bases. With 1 base removed from V and 3 bases from J, the gap between germline ends came to 13 bases. Germline lookup yields CDR1 DFQATT and CDR2 SNEGSKA (reference sequence). The CDR3 runs 16 residues. CDR3 sequence: CSARGGRGYGANVLTF. In DNA form, the CDR3 reads TGCAGTGCTAGAGGTGGCAGGGGATATGGGGCCAACGTCCTGACTTTC.

This clonotype was seen only a few times. The chain joins TRBV6-6 to TRBJ2-5; D gene uncertain. The V gene lost 2 bases and the J gene lost 9 bases, with 7 bases spanning the gap. Per the germline V gene, CDR1 is MNHNY and CDR2 is SVGAGI (reference sequence). The CDR3 is 11 residues long. The CDR3 here is CASSYLGPQYF. The CDR3 region has the DNA TGTGCCAGCAGTTACCTGGGCCCCCAGTACTTC.